A single sample gave rise to the 2 T cell receptor beta chains below, sequenced in a study of T-cell reconstitution after alpha-beta-depleted transplantation in children. As it was prepared, the TCRbeta library received unique molecular identifiers. Using its own MiXCR run on the PCR reads, TCRdb lists one record per CDR3 protein. The table shows a few hundred thousand distinct CDR3 sequences, with about 9.5% occurring only once. The sample was PBMCs from the stem cell graft donor, taken from the stem cell graft. The receptor set was obtained from a human donor who donated a stem cell graft to a child with acute lymphoblastic leukemia.

The V and J genes are TRBV6-1 and TRBJ2-1; 9 nucleotides agree with TRBD1. Germline assignment: CDR1 MNHNS and CDR2 SASEGT. Losses at the gene ends were 6 bases for V and 2 bases for J; bases not matched to a gene: 5. This CDR3 is built from 15 residues. This CDR3 is CASRDTGGAYNEQFF. The CDR3 DNA is TGTGCCAGCAGAGACACAGGGGGCGCCTACAATGAGCAGTTCTTC.

This chain joins TRBV11-2 and TRBJ2-2; unclear D gene. Trimming removed 4 bases at V and 9 bases at J, with 18 bases between. The CDR3 spans 15 residues. The germline gives CDR1 SGHAT, CDR2 FQNNGV. The CDR3 DNA is TGTGCCAGCAGCTCGGCAGGTCTAGTTTTCCGGGAGCTGTTTTTT. This translates into CASSSAGLVFRELFF.